This TCR beta chain was recorded in a study of blood T cells in healthy people across ages (dated by TCRdb to between 2015 and 2017). In terms of the full investigation: In model experiments, template switching captured roughly one uniquely barcoded TCR beta cDNA molecule for every two T cells. The study measured age-related changes in TCR beta repertoire diversity using deep sequencing normalized with unique cDNA molecular identifiers. Donors of different ages were randomly distributed across sequencing lanes to avoid experimental bias. The donors were split into four age groups: young (average around 16 years), middle-aged (39), aged (more than 60) and long-lived (about 82). Two additional independent replicas of 1 million unique cDNA reads from the same blood draw were analyzed for two donors (one aged 18 to 30 and one aged 80 or older). General study outcomes and caveats: Total diversity estimates from one million sequenced T cells were considered lower bounds and underestimates. Observed TCR beta diversity correlated strongly with the percentage of naive T cells measured by flow cytometry. Since profiling was done on bulk unsorted PBMCs, naive and antigen-experienced compartments could not be conclusively compared. Compared with the aged group, the long-lived group had more naive CD4+ T cells, fewer expanded clones and increased TCR diversity, suggesting age selection. Because the CMV infection status of the donors was unknown, age-related changes in expanded clonotypes may potentially have been confounded. As age increased, observed TCR beta diversity per million T cells dropped in a roughly linear way, and a significant reduction was already evident by age 40.

V and J lose 1 base and 6 bases, and a span of 7 bases separates them. CDR1 is given as MDHEN and CDR2 as SYDVKM, both from the germline V gene. The CDR3 holds 13 amino acids from the cysteine to the phenylalanine. Just CDR3 DNA is preserved here, 39 bases in frame from base 1. Library prep was done by 5' RACE. Sequencer: Illumina HiSeq 2500. A second roughly 6 to 12 cycle PCR used a sample-barcoded 5' primer and a J-beta primer mix. Each TCR beta cDNA molecule received a unique molecular identifier from a template-switch 5' adaptor carrying 12 random nucleotides. At least 2.5 million CDR3-containing paired-end reads were obtained from each sample. The Mint cDNA synthesis kit, primed by a TRBC-specific oligonucleotide, was used to synthesize first-strand cDNA from all RNA. All cDNA was treated with uracil-DNA glycosylase and then went through a first 18-cycle PCR with the universal primers M1SS and BC2_uni_R. The study's processing was this. For normalization, 1 million high-quality reads were randomly selected from each sample, with every read carrying a distinct molecular identifier. Reads sharing molecular identifiers were discarded rather than binned into consensus sequences. MiTCR, set to a Q25 quality threshold and the strictest error-elimination algorithm, was used for CDR3 identification, clonotype clustering and error correction. Lower-bound total TCR beta diversity was estimated with a nonparametric unseen species model using Euler transformation. In TCRdb, the public reads were trimmed at Q25 with fastp and aligned with MiXCR, with productive beta chains retained. Merged by CDR3 protein, the rows form single entries marked with the most common genes and DNA. The V and J calls were not made by the authors but by TCRdb's processing. The sample contains about 1,400,000 distinct CDR3 sequences, 40% to 50% of them found a single time. The ten largest clones add up to approximately 7.9% of the sample.

Systemically healthy Caucasian individuals from Russia, some 38 in total and aged about 6 to 90 years, were included as donors. Around 9.7 milliliters of peripheral blood were collected from each donor into EDTA-treated Vacutainer tubes. PBMCs were isolated by Ficoll-Paque density-gradient centrifugation, with at least 6.5 million obtained per sample. Total RNA, at least 6 micrograms per sample, was extracted from PBMCs with Trizol reagent. For every donor, flow cytometry on a PBMC aliquot measured the percentage of naive CD45RAhigh/CD27high T cells. Concerning this clonotype itself: Its antigen is unknown. Base-call qualities are not available, and no considerably larger clone is one nucleotide away.

Rearrangement joined TRBV28 to TRBJ2-1, with TRBD2 perhaps the D gene, on 5 matching bases. Sequenced sample: blood. The source of this sequence is a woman aged 18-30 years in good health. The sequence in DNA is TGTGCCAGCAGTTTATCGGAGGTCAATGAGCAGTTCTTC. Its translation reads: CASSLSEVNEQFF.